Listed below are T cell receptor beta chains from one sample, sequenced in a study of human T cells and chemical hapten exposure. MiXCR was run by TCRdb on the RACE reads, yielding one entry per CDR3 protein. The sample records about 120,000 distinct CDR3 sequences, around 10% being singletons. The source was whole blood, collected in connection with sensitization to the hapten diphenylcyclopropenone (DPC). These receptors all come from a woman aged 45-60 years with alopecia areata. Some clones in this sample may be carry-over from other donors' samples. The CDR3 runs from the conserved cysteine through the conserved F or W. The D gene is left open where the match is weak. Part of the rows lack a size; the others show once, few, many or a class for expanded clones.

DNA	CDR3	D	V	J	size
TGCGCCAGCAGCCACCAGGTGGTTGGGGGCACTGAAGCTTTCTTT	CASSHQVVGGTEAFF	.	TRBV4-1	TRBJ1-1	few
TGTGCCAGCAGTGAAACGCCAAGGGGCCTAACCTACGAGCAGTACTTC	CASSETPRGLTYEQYF	.	TRBV6-1	TRBJ2-7	few
TGTGCCAGCTATAAGGGGGCTCGGCTCACCGGGGAGCTGTTTTTT	CASYKGARLTGELFF	TRBD1	TRBV2	TRBJ2-2	.
TGTGCCAGCTCACCACCAACGGCCAGTACGCAGTATTTT	CASSPPTASTQYF	.	TRBV18	TRBJ2-3	.
TGTGCCAGCAGTTTGACAAATGCTAACTATGGCTACACCTTC	CASSLTNANYGYTF	.	TRBV28	TRBJ1-2	many
TGCAGCGTTGAAGATAGGGACAGGGTCTACAATGAGCAGTTCTTC	CSVEDRDRVYNEQFF	TRBD1	TRBV29-1	TRBJ2-1	many
TGTGCCAGCAGGAGGGACGTCGGCCGAGTAGTGACCCAGTACTTC	CASRRDVGRVVTQYF	.	TRBV6-2/TRBV6-3	TRBJ2-5	.
TGCAGCGCTAATACCGGGACAGGCTATGGCTACACCTTC	CSANTGTGYGYTF	TRBD1	TRBV29-1	TRBJ1-2	many
TGTGCCAGCAGTTCGGGACAGGGGAAAGTTAGGACCTTC	CASSSGQGKVRTF	TRBD1	TRBV27	TRBJ1-2	.
TGCAGCGCCGTCCCCCCGGGAGTTGGCACCGGGGAGCTGTTTTTT	CSAVPPGVGTGELFF	.	TRBV29-1	TRBJ2-2	many
TGTGCCAGCAGTCGAACAGGGACAGATACGCAGTATTTT	CASSRTGTDTQYF	.	TRBV7-9	TRBJ2-3	many
TGCAGTGCAAGACCGACAGGGGACTATGGCTACACCTTC	CSARPTGDYGYTF	TRBD1	TRBV20-1	TRBJ1-2	.
TGTGCCAGCAGTTACTCGTCACAAATCAACTATGGCTACACCTTC	CASSYSSQINYGYTF	.	TRBV6-5	TRBJ1-2	few
TGTGCCAGCAGCCTCCAGACAGACTACTCCTACGAGCAGTACTTC	CASSLQTDYSYEQYF	.	TRBV14	TRBJ2-7	.
TGTGCCAGCAGCCAGGAATACAGGGACCACTTCTATGGCTACACCTTC	CASSQEYRDHFYGYTF	.	TRBV3-1	TRBJ1-2	few
TGTGCCAGCAGGCGGGACCCCGACCCGGGGAGCAATCAGCCCCAGCATTTT	CASRRDPDPGSNQPQHF	.	TRBV6-1	TRBJ1-5	.
TGTGCCAGCAGCTTACTGAATATGAACACTGAAGCTTTCTTT	CASSLLNMNTEAFF	.	TRBV7-8	TRBJ1-1	many
TGCGCCAGCAGCTTGGGGACAGACTACCCCGGGGAGCTGTTTTTT	CASSLGTDYPGELFF	.	TRBV5-1	TRBJ2-2	few
TGCGCCAGCAGCTCAGCGGGGGGGCGTGAAGAGACCCAGTACTTC	CASSSAGGREETQYF	TRBD2	TRBV5-1	TRBJ2-5	many
TGTGCCAGCTCACCCTCCCAGGAGGAGACCCAGTACTTC	CASSPSQEETQYF	.	TRBV18	TRBJ2-5	.
TGCAGTGCTAGTATCGCGAACACCGGGGAGCTGTTTTTT	CSASIANTGELFF	.	TRBV20-1	TRBJ2-2	few
TGCAGCGGATCGCGATACAGAGAGACCCAGTACTTC	CSGSRYRETQYF	.	TRBV29-1	TRBJ2-5	.